The sequence of this T cell receptor (beta chain) was determined in a study of CD8 T cells in Susac syndrome (dated by TCRdb to about 2019). Notes on the research overall: Whether CD8+ T cell activation and differentiation in Susac syndrome was antigen driven was tested using repertoire sequencing. The investigation overall reported the following: The number of individuals in the TCR sequencing and HLA analysis was acknowledged as relatively small.

Points on this clonotype: The specificity of this receptor is unknown. Per-base qualities were not stored, and no clone one base away is much larger.

RNA was extracted using the RNeasy kit, and roughly 0.5 to 1 microgram was reverse transcribed with random hexamers. The immunoSEQ multiplex PCR assay, covering 54 Vbeta and 13 Jbeta segments, was used to amplify TCR beta CDR3 regions. PCR amplification bias was corrected using a synthetic template baseline for primer optimization and computational correction. Per the source publication's procedure: Reads were annotated to V, D and J genes per IMGT and analyzed with immunoSEQ Analyzer, keeping only productive sequences. To calculate clonality, Shannon entropy was normalized by log2 of the number of productive unique sequences and then subtracted from one. For each patient and control, public and private clones were evaluated within the 100 most prevalent clones. Clones were defined as Susac-specific when absent from the healthy and MS cohorts, from about 970 published viral clones and from other ImmuneACCESS disease sequences. The public sequencing data were trimmed at Q25 with fastp and processed into clonotypes with MiXCR by TCRdb, which kept only in-frame beta chains. Records with the same CDR3 protein are collapsed into one entry carrying the most frequent genes and DNA. TCRdb's processing, not the study's, gives the V and J calls here. Present in this sample are some 100,000 distinct CDR3 sequences, about 95% of which were seen just once. The ten largest clones add up to approximately 0.092% of the sample.

Including cysteine and phenylalanine, the CDR3 has 14 amino acids. CDR3 DNA is the only sequence kept; it has 42 bases, read in frame from the first base. CDR1 and CDR2 were assigned from the germline V gene as SQVTM and ANQGSEA. Peripheral blood CD8+ and CD4+ T cells from healthy donors, Susac syndrome patients and multiple sclerosis patients were profiled by high-throughput TCR beta sequencing. Healthy donors were age- and sex-matched controls. Bulk CD8+ and CD4+ T cells were purified by magnetic negative isolation, while CD8+ TEMRA cells were enriched using FACS. Blood was drawn into EDTA tubes, processed within 24 hours, and PBMCs were isolated by density gradient centrifugation. PBMCs intended for TCR sequencing were cryopreserved in liquid nitrogen and thawed later in a water bath at 37 degrees C. The sorted or isolated CD4+, CD8+ and CD8+ TEMRA cells had a purity of 90% or higher.

The TCR comes from a human donor in good health. The sequencing sample was made of CD4+ T cells from PBMCs. The chain was built from TRBV29-1 and TRBJ1-1, and the D gene may be TRBD1, 5 bases matching. The DNA reads as follows: TGCAGTGGGATCGAGAGGGGAGCGAACACTGAAGCTTTCTTT. It translates to CSGIERGANTEAFF.